These 21 T cell receptor beta chains came from one sample sequenced in a study of blood T cell repertoires in COVID-19. Assay: immunoSEQ multiplex PCR; the TCRdb copy retains only in-frame clones and omits some. In the table there are roughly 38,000 clones, almost 90% of which are singletons. The sample was peripheral blood. The receptors shown here come from a man in his sixties with active or convalescent COVID-19.

This chain links TRBV6-2 or TRBV6-3 with TRBJ2-7; D remains ambiguous. With 2 bases removed from V and 6 bases from J, the gap between germline ends came to 11 bases. Germline V gene sequence: CDR1 MNHEY, CDR2 SVGEGT. The CDR3 has 13 residues. The CDR3 DNA follows: TGTGCCAGCAGTTACCCCCTCGTGGCCGAGCAGTACTTC. Encoded protein: CASSYPLVAEQYF.

The chain couples TRBV14 to TRBJ1-2; D is unclear. Trimming took 0 bases from V and 3 from J, leaving 11 bases between them. The CDR3 consists of 15 residues. CDR1 is SGHDN and CDR2 is FVKESK in the germline V gene. In DNA form, the CDR3 reads TGTGCCAGCAGCCAAGATACGGCAGGATACTATGGCTACACCTTC. Translation: CASSQDTAGYYGYTF.

The chain couples TRBV29-1 to TRBJ2-7; D is possibly TRBD1 (6 bases). The V end lost 6 bases, the J end lost 6 bases, and 12 bases lay between the germline ends. The V gene's germline CDR1 is SQVTM and CDR2 ANQGSEA. The CDR3 consists of 11 residues. CDR3 loop: CSVQRGSEQYF. CDR3 DNA sequence: TGCAGCGTCCAAAGGGGGAGCGAGCAGTACTTC.

This chain joins TRBV2 and TRBJ2-1, with D possibly being TRBD2 (5 bases). This CDR3 has 13 amino acids. V lost 6 bases and J 0 bases, leaving 6 bases between the germline ends. Germline CDR1 reads SNHLY; CDR2 reads FYNNEI. CDR3 residues: CASSRDSYNEQFF. The CDR3 region has the DNA TGTGCCAGCAGCCGGGACTCCTACAATGAGCAGTTCTTC.

The chain links TRBV18 to TRBJ1-5; no definite D call. In germline, CDR1 is KGHSH, CDR2 LQKENI. CDR3 length: 14 amino acids. Trimming left V 6 bases short and J 5 bases short, with 14 bases between. The CDR3 sequence: CASSPLAVDQPQHF. The CDR3 nucleotides are TGTGCCAGCTCCCCCCTGGCGGTGGATCAGCCCCAGCATTTT.

The chain recombines TRBV10-3 with TRBJ1-2; D is unresolved. This CDR3 region has 11 residues. The germline V gene encodes CDR1 ENHRY and CDR2 SYGVKD. The germline V and J ends were trimmed by 6 bases and 7 bases, with 9 bases remaining between them. The CDR3, as DNA: TGTGCCATCAGGTACCTCGGTGGCTACACCTTC. Translating it yields CAIRYLGGYTF.

The rearrangement joins TRBV3-1 (or the pseudogene TRBV3-2) to TRBJ1-5, with D unclear. This CDR3 is 15 amino acids long. The germline V gene has CDR1 LGHDT and CDR2 YNNKEL (reference sequence). V was cut by 1 base and J by 2 bases, with 9 bases left in between. The CDR3: CASSQGPPGNQPQHF. The CDR3 DNA sequence: TGTGCCAGCAGCCAAGGGCCCCCTGGCAATCAGCCCCAGCATTTT.

V gene TRBV19 combines with J gene TRBJ2-5; 16 positions agree with TRBD2. CDR3 size: 18 residues. V lost 2 bases, J lost 5 bases, and 8 bases stayed unmatched. Germline assignment: CDR1 LNHDA and CDR2 SQIVND (reference sequence). Written as DNA, the CDR3 is TGTGCCAGTAGTATATCCCCCGGGACTAGCGGGAGGGACGAGACCCAGTACTTC. It encodes CASSISPGTSGRDETQYF.

Turning to this clone: Other DNA variants within this sample encode the same CDR3. The chain has TRBV5-1 and TRBJ2-7, with D perhaps TRBD1 (6 bases). Germline values: CDR1 SGHRS, CDR2 YFSETQ. The CDR3 length is 14 residues. Trimming left V 3 bases short and J 1 base short, with 11 bases between. The CDR3 protein is CASSSSGQSYEQYF. The CDR3 DNA reads as TGCGCCAGCAGCTCGTCGGGACAATCCTACGAGCAGTACTTC.

The gene calls are TRBV6-5 and TRBJ2-7; tentatively, D is TRBD2 (5 bases). The V gene lost 8 bases and the J gene lost 6 bases, with 14 bases spanning the gap. The CDR3 contains 12 residues. Germline values: CDR1 MNHEY, CDR2 SVGAGI. CDR3 amino acids: CASSRVRGEQYF. Written as DNA, the CDR3 is TGTGCCAGCTCCCGGGTCCGGGGCGAGCAGTACTTC.

CDR3 nucleotides: TGTGCCAGCAGTCATCACAGGGCACCCTCCTACGAGCAGTACTTC. Its protein is CASSHHRAPSYEQYF. The rearrangement uses TRBV3-1 (or the pseudogene TRBV3-2) and TRBJ2-7, with D possibly matching TRBD1 (6 bases). Trimming cost V 6 bases and J 0 bases, with 15 bases left between them. Per the germline V gene, CDR1 is LGHDT and CDR2 is YNNKEL (reference sequence). This CDR3 has 15 amino acids.

The chain employs TRBV2 and TRBJ2-5; no reliable D call. This CDR3 region has 15 residues. The germline gives CDR1 SNHLY, CDR2 FYNNEI. V lost 6 bases and J 5 bases, leaving 19 bases between the germline ends. CDR3 nucleotides: TGTGCCAGCAGAGATACGGGTCTGCTGCGGGAGACCCAGTACTTC. Translating it yields CASRDTGLLRETQYF.

This clone was detected only once. The gene calls are TRBV19 and TRBJ2-1; 14 positions match TRBD2. The V and J ends lost 5 bases and 5 bases, in that order; junction bases with no gene match: 5. Germline lookup yields CDR1 LNHDA and CDR2 SQIVND (reference sequence). The CDR3 runs to 16 residues. The CDR3 loop is CASSPQGLAGDNEQFF. The DNA for the CDR3 is TGTGCCAGTAGTCCGCAGGGACTAGCGGGAGACAATGAGCAGTTCTTC.

The chain uses TRBV11-3 and TRBJ2-1; D gene unclear. The CDR3 covers 12 residues. Germline-derived CDR1 and CDR2 are SGHNT and YENEEA. Trimming stripped 0 bases from V and 9 bases from J, with 6 bases between. The CDR3 region is CASSLDRGEQFF. Here the CDR3 DNA reads TGTGCCAGCAGCTTAGATCGAGGTGAGCAGTTCTTC.

The rearrangement links TRBV9 to TRBJ2-2; a possible D gene is TRBD1 (5 bases). The germline gives CDR1 SGDLS, CDR2 YYNGEE. V was shortened by 4 bases and J by 0 bases, with 10 bases between the two germline ends. CDR3 length equals 15 residues. The CDR3 DNA reads as TGTGCCAGCAGCCCAAGGACAACGAACACCGGGGAGCTGTTTTTT. Translated, it gives CASSPRTTNTGELFF.

The chain has TRBV29-1 and TRBJ2-5; 10 bases fit TRBD2. This CDR3 has 15 amino acids. Germline CDR1 and CDR2: SQVTM and ANQGSEA. The V and J ends lost 7 bases and 2 bases, in that order; junction bases with no gene match: 10. The CDR3 is CSGYLAGVRQETQYF. For the CDR3, the DNA is TGCAGCGGATATCTAGCGGGAGTCAGGCAAGAGACCCAGTACTTC.

This sequence joins TRBV9 and TRBJ2-5, with 8 bases that match TRBD1. Germline trimming cut 4 bases from V and 9 bases from J; bases unmatched to any gene: 11. From germline, CDR1 is SGDLS and CDR2 YYNGEE. This CDR3 comprises 14 residues. CDR3 region: CASSTGQGERAQYF. CDR3 in DNA: TGTGCCAGCAGCACCGGACAGGGTGAACGGGCCCAGTACTTC.

The gene calls are TRBV6-2 or TRBV6-3 and TRBJ1-2; D unresolved. Germline loops: CDR1 MNHEY, CDR2 SVGEGT. There are 16 residues in the CDR3. Trimming took 4 bases from V and 0 from J, leaving 15 bases between them. The CDR3 DNA sequence: TGTGCCAGCAGTTCACTCAGGCAAAGCTCTAACTATGGCTACACCTTC. Translating it yields CASSSLRQSSNYGYTF.

V gene TRBV11-2 combines with J gene TRBJ2-7; 8 nucleotides match TRBD1. J was trimmed by 2 bases and V by 3 bases; bases with no gene match: 3. The CDR3 extends over 14 amino acids. Germline CDR1 SGHAT, CDR2 FQNNGV. The CDR3 loop reads CASSFTTGAYEQYF. In nucleotides, the CDR3 is TGTGCCAGCAGCTTTACGACAGGGGCCTACGAGCAGTACTTC. Full variable domain (outside the CDR3, taken from reference TRBV11-2 and TRBJ2-7): EAGVAQSPRYKIIEKRQSVAFWCNPISGHATLYWYQQILGQGPKLLIQFQNNGVVDDSQLPKDRFSAERLKGVDSTLKIQPAKLEDSAVYLCASSFTTGAYEQYFGPGTRLTVT.

This chain joins TRBV28 and TRBJ2-5, with 7 bases that match TRBD1. CDR1 and CDR2 from the germline V gene are MDHEN and SYDVKM. The CDR3 spans 12 residues. The ends lost 11 bases at V and 0 bases at J; junction bases unmatched: 3. This CDR3 is CACTGDQETQYF. The CDR3 DNA reads TGTGCCTGCACAGGGGACCAAGAGACCCAGTACTTC.

The J gene is TRBJ1-5, the V gene TRBV20-1; D not certain. Germline V gene sequence: CDR1 DFQATT, CDR2 SNEGSKA (reference sequence). The CDR3 spans 11 residues. V was shortened by 6 bases and J by 11 bases, with 14 bases between the two germline ends. CDR3 sequence (DNA): TGCAGTGCACCCGCCGGGTTCGCCCAGCATTTT. Translation gives CSAPAGFAQHF.